This passage covers 18 T cell receptor beta chains from one sample sequenced in a study of cytomegalovirus exposure and HLA in healthy donors. TCRdb's copy holds only in-frame clones and misses some; the assay was immunoSEQ multiplex PCR. The sample lists 110,000 to 150,000 clones, just under 85% seen once, with approximately 1.4% in the top ten. Specimen: PBMCs. Receptor source: a woman in her twenties or thirties in good health and CMV-seronegative.

This chain connects TRBV11-3 to TRBJ2-1; 7 bases fit TRBD1. From germline, CDR1 is SGHNT and CDR2 YENEEA. The J segment lost 9 bases and the V segment lost 5 bases, leaving 13 bases of the junction unmatched. This CDR3 region has 15 residues. CDR3 DNA: TGTGCCAGCAGCCTCCGACAGGGCCGGTTCACTGAGCAGTTCTTC. Translated, it gives CASSLRQGRFTEQFF.

This chain links TRBV4-1 with TRBJ1-3; D may be TRBD1 (6 bases). V lost 4 bases, J lost 0 bases, and 16 bases lay in between. The CDR3 is made up of 17 amino acids. Germline CDR1 and CDR2: MGHRA and YSYEKL. CDR3 sequence (DNA): TGCGCCAGCAGCCCTTCGGGACACCCGGCCTCTGGAAACACCATATATTTT. This translates into CASSPSGHPASGNTIYF.

This chain connects TRBV5-1 to TRBJ1-2; no clear D gene. V dropped 4 bases and J dropped 4 bases, with 17 bases sitting between them. Per the germline V gene, CDR1 is SGHRS and CDR2 is YFSETQ. The CDR3 loop spans 15 amino acids. The CDR3 DNA reads as TGCGCCAGCAGCCGCGGGGAGGGAACAAGCTATGGCTACACCTTC. It encodes CASSRGEGTSYGYTF.

V and J are TRBV5-1 and TRBJ2-2, with 9 nucleotides matching TRBD2. Germline V gives CDR1 SGHRS, CDR2 YFSETQ. The length of the CDR3 is 18 residues. V lost 2 bases, J lost 1 base, and 9 bases stayed unmatched. The CDR3 region has the DNA TGCGCCAGCAGCTTACGGCTAGCGGGGCTTAAGAACACCGGGGAGCTGTTTTTT. This gives the protein CASSLRLAGLKNTGELFF.

The table lists this clone with a count of one. The gene calls are TRBV5-1 and TRBJ1-2; 8 nucleotides line up with TRBD1. The CDR3 length is 16 residues. After removal of 0 bases from V and 3 bases from J, the junction contained 7 bases not matched to a gene. Germline lookup yields CDR1 SGHRS and CDR2 YFSETQ. DNA for the CDR3: TGCGCCAGCAGCTTGGCCGCCGGACAGGGTTACTATGGCTACACCTTC. It is translated as CASSLAAGQGYYGYTF. The full variable domain, rest sourced from reference TRBV5-1 and TRBJ1-2, is KAGVTQTPRYLIKTRGQQVTLSCSPISGHRSVSWYQQTPGQGLQFLFEYFSETQRNKGNFPGRFSGRQFSNSRSEMNVSTLELGDSALYLCASSLAAGQGYYGYTFGSGTRLTVV.

This clone was picked up a small number of times. The chain links TRBV4-2 to TRBJ2-1; 8 bases are shared with TRBD2. The CDR3 loop spans 17 amino acids. CDR1 LGHNA and CDR2 YNFKEQ come from the germline V gene. With 0 bases clipped from V and 5 bases from J, the junction kept 9 bases outside the gene matches. CDR3 nucleotide sequence: TGTGCCAGCAGCCAAGAGGGGATGGCGGGGGGCCACAATGAGCAGTTCTTC. This gives the protein CASSQEGMAGGHNEQFF.

The V gene is TRBV2, the J gene TRBJ2-2, with D possibly being TRBD2 (6 bases). Germline CDR1 SNHLY, CDR2 FYNNEI. V lost 6 bases and J 6 bases, leaving 17 bases between the germline ends. The CDR3 consists of 15 residues. CDR3 sequence (DNA): TGTGCCAGCAGGGTGGACGGATGGGGGGCCGGGGAGCTGTTTTTT. It yields the protein CASRVDGWGAGELFF.

The rearrangement links TRBV30 to TRBJ2-5; 7 bases are a match to TRBD1. The J segment lost 5 bases and the V segment lost 3 bases, leaving 12 bases of the junction unmatched. The germline gives CDR1 GTSNPN, CDR2 SVGIG (reference sequence). The CDR3 extends over 15 amino acids. The CDR3 bases are TGTGCCTGGAGGCTCCGGGACAGAGTCGAGGAGACCCAGTACTTC. Translated, it gives CAWRLRDRVEETQYF.

The V gene is TRBV5-4, the J gene TRBJ2-1; 8 bases are a match to TRBD2. CDR1 and CDR2 from the germline V gene are SGHNT and YYREEE (reference sequence). V was pared by 3 bases and J by 7 bases, with 9 bases of the junction left unmatched. The CDR3 is 15 residues long. The chain's CDR3 is CASSSGGAGGNEQFF. CDR3 nucleotides: TGTGCCAGCAGCTCCGGGGGGGCGGGAGGAAATGAGCAGTTCTTC.

The rearrangement joins TRBV7-8 to TRBJ1-2; D perhaps matches TRBD1 (5 bases). V gave up 1 base and J gave up 7 bases, with 16 bases separating them. The CDR3 loop spans 15 amino acids. Per germline, CDR1 SGHVS and CDR2 FQNEAQ. The CDR3 nucleotides read TGTGCCAGCAGCTTAGGCGGGACCCATGTGGGTGGCTACACCTTC. It is translated as CASSLGGTHVGGYTF. The full variable domain, in which reference TRBV7-8 and TRBJ1-2 provide the parts outside the CDR3, is GAGVSQSPRYKVAKRGQDVALRCDPISGHVSLFWYQQALGQGPEFLTYFQNEAQLDKSGLPSDRFFAERPEGSVSTLKIQRTQQEDSAVYLCASSLGGTHVGGYTFGSGTRLTVV.

V and J are TRBV5-1 and TRBJ2-1, with 7 nucleotides matching TRBD2. Losses at the gene ends were 8 bases for V and 0 bases for J; bases not matched to a gene: 8. The germline V gene has CDR1 SGHRS and CDR2 YFSETQ. The CDR3 covers 15 residues. CDR3 sequence reads: CASRAGSSSYNEQFF. CDR3 nucleotide sequence: TGCGCCAGTCGAGCGGGGAGTAGCTCCTACAATGAGCAGTTCTTC.

This chain connects TRBV6-1 to TRBJ1-5; D is perhaps TRBD1 (6 bases). CDR1 is MNHNS, CDR2 SASEGT, per germline. V dropped 3 bases and J dropped 4 bases, with 13 bases sitting between them. The CDR3 runs 15 residues. The CDR3 DNA is TGTGCCAGCAGTGACACAGGGTTAATTAATCAGCCCCAGCATTTT. Protein product: CASSDTGLINQPQHF.

Here the CDR3 DNA reads TGTGCCAGCAGCTTAGCCATGGCCGACGCGGCGACCCAGTACTTC. Protein sequence: CASSLAMADAATQYF. This chain joins TRBV7-9 and TRBJ2-5; D call uncertain. Germline CDR1 reads SEHNR; CDR2 reads FQNEAQ (reference sequence). V lost 0 bases and J 7 bases, leaving 15 bases between the germline ends. CDR3 length: 15 amino acids.

This clone occurred once. The chain couples TRBV6-5 to TRBJ2-2; D gene uncertain. V was clipped by 2 bases and J by 4 bases, with 5 bases between them. Per the germline V gene, CDR1 is MNHEY and CDR2 is SVGAGI. The CDR3 has 13 amino acids. The CDR3 DNA follows: TGTGCCAGCAGTTACCCGGGCACCGGGGAGCTGTTTTTT. Its protein product is CASSYPGTGELFF.

The rearrangement links TRBV7-9 to TRBJ2-3; 10 bases map to TRBD1. J was trimmed by 4 bases and V by 1 base; bases with no gene match: 2. Germline V gives CDR1 SEHNR, CDR2 FQNEAQ (reference sequence). This CDR3 comprises 15 residues. Here the CDR3 reads CASSLVGTGADTQYF. In DNA, the CDR3 is TGTGCCAGCAGCTTAGTGGGGACAGGGGCAGATACGCAGTATTTT.

This clone has a handful of counts. V and J are TRBV19 and TRBJ2-3; TRBD2 aligns across 14 bases. V lost 1 base to trimming and J lost 3 bases; unmatched junction nucleotides: 0. Germline loops: CDR1 LNHDA, CDR2 SQIVND (reference sequence). This CDR3 is 16 amino acids long. The CDR3 sequence: CASSIGLAGGTDTQYF. CDR3 bases: TGTGCCAGTAGTATAGGACTAGCGGGGGGGACAGATACGCAGTATTTT. Using reference TRBV19 and TRBJ2-3 for the parts outside the CDR3, the full variable domain is DGGITQSPKYLFRKEGQNVTLSCEQNLNHDAMYWYRQDPGQGLRLIYYSQIVNDFQKGDIAEGYSVSREKKESFPLTVTSAQKNPTAFYLCASSIGLAGGTDTQYFGPGTRLTVL.

The rearrangement links TRBV5-6 to TRBJ1-1, with a tentative D call TRBD1 (6 bases). The CDR3 sequence is 14 residues long. Germline V CDR1 and CDR2: SGHDT, YYEEEE. V dropped 0 bases and J dropped 1 base, with 7 bases sitting between them. The CDR3 DNA reads TGTGCCAGCAGCTTGGCGACAGGGAACACTGAAGCTTTCTTT. Amino acid sequence: CASSLATGNTEAFF.

This rearrangement joins TRBV7-6 to TRBJ2-3, with D uncertain. CDR3 size: 12 residues. Germline lookup yields CDR1 SGHVS and CDR2 FNYEAQ. The V end lost 0 bases, the J end lost 4 bases, and 2 bases lay between the germline ends. The CDR3 DNA reads TGTGCCAGCAGCTTAGCCTCAGATACGCAGTATTTT. This gives the protein CASSLASDTQYF.